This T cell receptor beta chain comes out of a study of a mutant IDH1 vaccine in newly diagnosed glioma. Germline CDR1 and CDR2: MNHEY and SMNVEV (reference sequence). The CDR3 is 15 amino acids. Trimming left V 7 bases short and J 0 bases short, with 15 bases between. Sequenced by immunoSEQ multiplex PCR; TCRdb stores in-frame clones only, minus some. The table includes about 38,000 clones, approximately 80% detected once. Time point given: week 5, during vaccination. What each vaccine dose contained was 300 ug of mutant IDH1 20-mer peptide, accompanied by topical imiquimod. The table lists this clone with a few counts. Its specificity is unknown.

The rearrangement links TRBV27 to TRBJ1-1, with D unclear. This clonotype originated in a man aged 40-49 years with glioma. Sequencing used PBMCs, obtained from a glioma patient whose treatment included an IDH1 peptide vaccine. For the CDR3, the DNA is TGTGCCAGCAACGAAGAGGGCAGAGTGAACACTGAAGCTTTCTTT. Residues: CASNEEGRVNTEAFF.